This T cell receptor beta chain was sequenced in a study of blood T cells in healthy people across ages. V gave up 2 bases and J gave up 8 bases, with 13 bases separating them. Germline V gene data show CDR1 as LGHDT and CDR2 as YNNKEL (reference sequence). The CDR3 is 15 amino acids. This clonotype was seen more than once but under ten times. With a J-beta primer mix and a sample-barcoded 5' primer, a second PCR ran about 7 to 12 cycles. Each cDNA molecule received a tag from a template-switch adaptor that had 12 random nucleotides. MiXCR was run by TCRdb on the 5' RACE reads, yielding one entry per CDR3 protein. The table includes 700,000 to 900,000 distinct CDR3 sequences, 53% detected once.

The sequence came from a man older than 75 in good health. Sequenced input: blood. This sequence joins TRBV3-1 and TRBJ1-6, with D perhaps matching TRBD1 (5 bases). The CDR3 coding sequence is TGTGCCAGCAGCCAAACTCGGCAGGGCGATTCACCCCTCCACTTT. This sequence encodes CASSQTRQGDSPLHF.